Below, 8 T cell receptor beta chains from the same sample are listed, as sequenced in a study of blood T cell repertoires in COVID-19. Sequencing was performed with immunoSEQ multiplex PCR; in TCRdb, only in-frame clones are kept and a portion is missing. The table records about 180,000 clones, under 90% of them present only once. Sequenced material: peripheral blood. Receptor source: a human donor in a cohort sampled during active COVID-19.

The chain has TRBV6-1 and TRBJ2-1, with 12 bases identical to TRBD1. The V gene's germline CDR1 is MNHNS and CDR2 SASEGT. This CDR3 region has 16 residues. V lost 3 bases, J lost 6 bases, and 6 bases stayed unmatched. Written as DNA, the CDR3 is TGTGCCAGCAGTGACCTCCGGGACAGGGGGCCCAATGAGCAGTTCTTC. It codes for CASSDLRDRGPNEQFF.

This clone was seen once. This chain connects TRBV5-5 to TRBJ2-1; D is perhaps TRBD2 (6 bases). Deletions cut 3 bases from V and 10 bases from J, with 11 bases between. CDR1 is SGHKS and CDR2 is YYEKEE in the germline V gene (reference sequence). This CDR3 comprises 12 residues. CDR3 in DNA: TGTGCCAGCAGCTGGACGGGGGAGGAGCAGTTCTTC. Amino acid sequence: CASSWTGEEQFF.

The chain is built from TRBV30 and TRBJ1-1; D is ambiguous. V was trimmed by 0 bases and J by 6 bases, leaving 8 bases between them. The CDR3 spans 12 residues. Germline values: CDR1 GTSNPN, CDR2 SVGIG (reference sequence). In DNA, the CDR3 is TGTGCCTGGAGTGTACGCGGGTCTGAAGCTTTCTTT. This sequence encodes CAWSVRGSEAFF.

The rearrangement uses TRBV18 and TRBJ1-6, with TRBD1 as a possible D gene (5 bases). CDR3 length: 15 residues. Between the trimmed V and J ends, which lost 2 bases and 3 bases, there was a span of 8 bases. The germline gives CDR1 KGHSH, CDR2 LQKENI. The CDR3 is CASSPIRDYNSPLHF. CDR3 in DNA: TGTGCCAGCTCACCAATCAGGGACTATAATTCACCCCTCCACTTT. The complete variable domain, with remaining parts taken from reference TRBV18 and TRBJ1-6, reads NAGVMQNPRHLVRRRGQEARLRCSPMKGHSHVYWYRQLPEEGLKFMVYLQKENIIDESGMPKERFSAEFPKEGPSILRIQQVVRGDSAAYFCASSPIRDYNSPLHFGNGTRLTVT.

The CDR3 loop is CSVVVGAGTDTQYF. The CDR3 DNA reads TGCAGCGTTGTCGTGGGGGCGGGCACAGATACGCAGTATTTT. This rearrangement joins TRBV29-1 to TRBJ2-3, with D perhaps TRBD1 (6 bases). The germline CDR1 and CDR2 sequences are SQVTM and ANQGSEA. This CDR3 comprises 14 residues. Trimming removed 4 bases at V and 1 base at J, with 12 bases between.

The CDR3, as DNA: TGTGCCACCTCACAGGGGTTAACAGATACGCAGTATTTT. Protein sequence: CATSQGLTDTQYF. The rearrangement links TRBV6-4 to TRBJ2-3, with TRBD1 matching 7 bases. Germline-derived CDR1 and CDR2 are MRHNA and SNTAGT. The V and J ends lost 10 bases and 3 bases, in that order; junction bases with no gene match: 7. This CDR3 is 13 amino acids long.

CDR3: CASSHRQGPYEQYF. CDR3 nucleotide sequence: TGTGCCAGCAGCCACCGCCAGGGTCCCTACGAGCAGTACTTC. This chain connects TRBV3-1 (or the pseudogene TRBV3-2) to TRBJ2-7, with D perhaps TRBD1 (5 bases). Looked up from germline, CDR1 is LGHDT and CDR2 is YNNKEL (reference sequence). The V end was cut by 3 bases, the J end by 2 bases, with 11 bases between. The CDR3 length is 14 residues.

CDR3 sequence: CASYRDSPGYEQFF. The CDR3 DNA reads as TGTGCCAGCTACCGGGACAGCCCGGGGTATGAGCAGTTCTTC. The genes are TRBV2 and TRBJ2-1, with 7 bases aligning to TRBD1. In germline, CDR1 is SNHLY, CDR2 FYNNEI. The CDR3 totals 14 residues. Trimming at V came to 8 bases and at J to 8 bases, leaving 12 bases not matched to a gene. Looking up the rest from reference TRBV2 and TRBJ2-1 gives the full variable domain: EPEVTQTPSHQVTQMGQEVILRCVPISNHLYFYWYRQILGQKVEFLVSFYNNEISEKSEIFDDQFSVERPDGSNFTLKIRSTKLEDSAMYFCASYRDSPGYEQFFGPGTRLTVL.